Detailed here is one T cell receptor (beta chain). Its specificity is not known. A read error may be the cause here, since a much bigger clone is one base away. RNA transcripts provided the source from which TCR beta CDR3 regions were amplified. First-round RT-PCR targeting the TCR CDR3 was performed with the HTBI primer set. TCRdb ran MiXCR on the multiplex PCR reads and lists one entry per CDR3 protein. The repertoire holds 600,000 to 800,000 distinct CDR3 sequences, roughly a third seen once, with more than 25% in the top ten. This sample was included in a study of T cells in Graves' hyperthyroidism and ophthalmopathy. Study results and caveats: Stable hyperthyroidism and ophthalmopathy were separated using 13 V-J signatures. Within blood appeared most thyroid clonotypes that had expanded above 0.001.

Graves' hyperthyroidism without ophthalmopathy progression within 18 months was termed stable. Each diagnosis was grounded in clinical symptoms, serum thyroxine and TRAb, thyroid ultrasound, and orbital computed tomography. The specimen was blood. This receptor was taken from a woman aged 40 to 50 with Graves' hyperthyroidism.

CDR3 in amino acids: CASSLFAKRQLQHF. In nucleotides, the CDR3 is TGTGCCAGCAGTCTCTTCGCTAAACGGCAGCTCCAGCATTTT. The rearrangement links TRBV12-3 or TRBV12-4 to TRBJ1-5; D ambiguous. The CDR3 runs 14 residues.